These 15 T cell receptor beta chains came from one sample sequenced in a study of T-cell reconstitution after alpha-beta-depleted transplantation in children. The authors prepared the TCRbeta library with unique molecular identifiers. TCRdb re-derived calls from the PCR reads in MiXCR, one entry per CDR3 protein. The sample lists 600,000 to 800,000 distinct CDR3 sequences, around 13% occurring once. This sample comprised PBMCs, obtained before TCRalphabeta/CD19-depleted stem cell transplant. Receptors were obtained from a girl aged 2-10 years with congenital amegakaryocytic thrombocytopenia, due to receive a stem cell transplant.

Concerning this clonotype itself: A read error may explain this, as a much larger clone is one base away. A read error is likely, as this CDR3 ends without the conserved phenylalanine or tryptophan. The J gene is TRBJ1-5, the V gene TRBV5-1; D call uncertain. The CDR3 is 10 residues long. The ends were cut back, 6 bases at V and 7 bases at J, with 5 bases in the middle. Germline loops: CDR1 SGHRS, CDR2 YFSETQ. CDR3 in DNA: TGCGCCAGCACTGGGCAGCCCCAGCATTAT. Its protein product is CASTGQPQHY.

The rearrangement links TRBV29-1 to TRBJ2-1, with D tentatively TRBD2 (6 bases). The germline gives CDR1 SQVTM, CDR2 ANQGSEA. With 2 bases removed from V and 3 bases from J, the gap between germline ends came to 14 bases. The CDR3 runs to 15 residues. The CDR3 region is CSVEMRLGVYNEQFF. In DNA form, the CDR3 reads TGCAGCGTTGAAATGAGACTAGGTGTCTACAATGAGCAGTTCTTC.

This clonotype has a count of ten or more. This chain uses TRBV6-6 with TRBJ2-3; D may correspond to TRBD1 or TRBD2 (6 bases each). Trimming removed 9 bases from V and 9 bases from J, with 13 bases in between. This CDR3 contains 11 residues. CDR1 is MNHNY, CDR2 SVGAGI, per germline (reference sequence). CDR3 coding DNA: TGTGCCAGTTTAGAGGGGGGCACGCAGTATTTT. Protein sequence: CASLEGGTQYF.

This clonotype was counted many times. The chain uses TRBV10-3 and TRBJ1-4, with D maybe TRBD1 (5 bases). V lost 1 base to trimming and J lost 7 bases, with 13 bases between them. CDR3 length: 15 residues. Germline V gene lookup returns CDR1 ENHRY and CDR2 SYGVKD. CDR3 in DNA: TGTGCCATCAGTGAGTGGCGGGGGGAGCGTGAAAAACTGTTTTTT. The encoded protein is CAISEWRGEREKLFF.

The sample holds many counts of this clonotype. The V gene is TRBV20-1, the J gene TRBJ1-1; D is unresolved. The CDR3 totals 14 residues. CDR1 and CDR2 (germline): DFQATT, SNEGSKA (reference sequence). The ends were cut back, 0 bases at V and 7 bases at J, with 15 bases in the middle. CDR3 sequence reads: CSARDSRGIGEAFF. DNA for the CDR3: TGCAGTGCTAGAGATTCACGGGGAATCGGTGAAGCTTTCTTT.

This clonotype came up many times. The chain combines TRBV20-1 with TRBJ2-5; 7 bases are a match to TRBD1. Unmatched junction bases numbered 10, after V lost 4 bases and J lost 2 bases. Looked up from germline, CDR1 is DFQATT and CDR2 is SNEGSKA (reference sequence). This CDR3 is built from 15 residues. CDR3 in DNA: TGCAGTGCTATACCTGACAGGGTTGGGCAAGAGACCCAGTACTTC. This codes for CSAIPDRVGQETQYF.

In this sample, this clonotype turned up many times. CDR3 loop: CSASSNRGTSYNEQFF. CDR3 bases: TGCAGTGCTAGCTCAAACAGGGGGACTAGCTACAATGAGCAGTTCTTC. V gene TRBV20-1 combines with J gene TRBJ2-1; D is possibly TRBD1 or TRBD2 (8 bases each). The germline gives CDR1 DFQATT, CDR2 SNEGSKA (reference sequence). This CDR3 has 16 amino acids. Trimming stripped 3 bases from V and 3 bases from J, with 18 bases between.

CDR3 in amino acids: CASSRGPNVGEKLFF. CDR3 sequence (DNA): TGTGCCAGCAGCCGCGGACCCAACGTCGGTGAAAAACTGTTTTTT. This chain joins TRBV11-2 and TRBJ1-4; D gene unclear. Germline V gene sequence: CDR1 SGHAT, CDR2 FQNNGV. Trimming cost V 5 bases and J 7 bases, with 17 bases left between them. CDR3 length: 15 residues.

The genes are TRBV12-3 or TRBV12-4 and TRBJ2-1; 11 bases are shared with TRBD2. The junction had 14 bases not matched to a gene; V was cut back by 7 bases and J by 0 bases. The CDR3 contains 19 residues. The CDR3 loop is CASTPSGLAALSSYNEQFF. The CDR3 DNA reads as TGTGCCAGCACCCCTTCGGGACTAGCGGCCCTGAGCTCCTACAATGAGCAGTTCTTC.

The rearrangement uses TRBV5-1 and TRBJ1-2; D unclear. Trimming removed 0 bases at V and 2 bases at J, with 5 bases between. In germline, CDR1 is SGHRS, CDR2 YFSETQ. The CDR3 is made up of 13 amino acids. The CDR3 nucleotides are TGCGCCAGCAGCTTGGCCCAGAACTATGGCTACACCTTC. The encoded protein is CASSLAQNYGYTF.

This clonotype was detected many times. The chain links TRBV20-1 to TRBJ2-1, with 7 bases aligning to TRBD2. From germline, CDR1 is DFQATT and CDR2 SNEGSKA (reference sequence). With V trimmed by 6 bases and J by 12 bases, 11 bases remained unmatched. This CDR3 is built from 12 residues. CDR3 amino acids: CSAPGAGVVQFF. The CDR3 nucleotides read TGCAGTGCCCCCGGTGCGGGAGTTGTGCAGTTCTTC.

This clonotype was picked up many times. V is TRBV5-1 and J is TRBJ1-1; no firm D call. The CDR3 has 13 residues. Trimming pared 0 bases from V and 5 bases from J, leaving 8 bases between. The germline CDR1 and CDR2 sequences are SGHRS and YFSETQ. In DNA form, the CDR3 reads TGCGCCAGCAGCTTGGCCGGACGGACTGAAGCTTTCTTT. Its protein product is CASSLAGRTEAFF.

This clonotype came up many times. The chain is built from TRBV12-3 or TRBV12-4 and TRBJ2-1; D is undetermined. The CDR3 covers 13 residues. V gave up 6 bases and J gave up 8 bases, with 14 bases separating them. CDR3: CASSHRQVDEQFF. DNA for the CDR3: TGTGCCAGCAGCCATCGCCAGGTGGATGAGCAGTTCTTC.

This clonotype was detected only a few times. CDR3 residues: CSAPTLAGVQTQYF. The CDR3 DNA sequence: TGCAGTGCCCCTACGCTAGCGGGAGTACAGACCCAGTACTTC. The chain links TRBV20-1 to TRBJ2-5, with 10 bases matching TRBD2. CDR3 length: 14 residues. V lost 6 bases to trimming and J lost 6 bases; unmatched junction nucleotides: 10. CDR1 is DFQATT, CDR2 SNEGSKA, per germline (reference sequence).

V usage is TRBV7-7 and J usage is TRBJ2-1; D may match TRBD1 or TRBD2 (5 bases each). Trimming stripped 5 bases from V and 8 bases from J, with 13 bases between. Germline V gene data show CDR1 as SSHAT and CDR2 as FNYEAQ (reference sequence). This CDR3 contains 13 residues. The CDR3 region has the DNA TGTGCCAGCAGCCCCGGGGCACAGCATGAGCAGTTCTTC. It translates to CASSPGAQHEQFF.